Listed here are 14 T cell receptor beta chains from one sample, sequenced in a study of identical twins. TCRdb analysed the 5' RACE reads with MiXCR anew, one entry per CDR3 protein. Found here are some 1,700,000 distinct CDR3 sequences, about 31% of them singletons; the top ten hold over 0.25%. The specimen was cord blood. Receptors originate from a newborn girl in good health.

This clonotype has more than one count but fewer than ten. V is TRBV10-3 and J is TRBJ2-1; TRBD2 agrees at 11 bases. Germline values: CDR1 ENHRY, CDR2 SYGVKD. The CDR3 covers 16 residues. V lost 0 bases and J lost 4; bases outside the gene matches: 2. The CDR3 reads CAISESTSGIYNEQFF. In nucleotides, the CDR3 is TGTGCCATCAGTGAGTCGACTAGCGGGATTTACAATGAGCAGTTCTTC.

The rearrangement uses TRBV10-3 and TRBJ2-7; 11 positions match TRBD2. There are 17 residues in the CDR3. The V and J ends lost 4 bases and 9 bases, in that order; junction bases with no gene match: 17. Germline V gene data show CDR1 as ENHRY and CDR2 as SYGVKD. CDR3 loop: CAISGATTSGGPVWQYF. As DNA, the CDR3 is TGTGCCATCAGTGGGGCTACTACTAGCGGGGGACCGGTGTGGCAGTACTTC.

The rearrangement uses TRBV20-1 and TRBJ2-3; D remains unclear. V lost 0 bases, J lost 2 bases, and 6 bases lay in between. In germline, CDR1 is DFQATT, CDR2 SNEGSKA (reference sequence). The CDR3 runs 13 residues. CDR3 nucleotides: TGCAGTGCTAGAGATCAGGTCACAGATACGCAGTATTTT. It codes for CSARDQVTDTQYF.

The CDR3 DNA sequence: TGTGCCAGCAGCTTCCTTGGGTCAGCCTCCTACGAGCAGTACTTC. It translates to CASSFLGSASYEQYF. The rearrangement uses TRBV5-5 and TRBJ2-7; D is unclear. The V gene lost 2 bases and the J gene lost 0 bases, with 12 bases spanning the gap. Germline V CDR1 and CDR2: SGHKS, YYEKEE (reference sequence). This CDR3 comprises 15 residues. Looking up the rest from reference TRBV5-5 and TRBJ2-7 gives the full variable domain: DAGVTQSPTHLIKTRGQQVTLRCSPISGHKSVSWYQQVLGQGPQFIFQYYEKEERGRGNFPDRFSARQFPNYSSELNVNALLLGDSALYLCASSFLGSASYEQYFGPGTRLTVT.

The V and J genes are TRBV4-1 and TRBJ2-5; unclear D gene. Germline assignment: CDR1 MGHRA and CDR2 YSYEKL. V dropped 0 bases and J dropped 3 bases, with 20 bases sitting between them. This CDR3 contains 18 residues. DNA for the CDR3: TGCGCCAGCAGCCAAGATCTTATGTTCCCCTGCGGTGAAGAGACCCAGTACTTC. Its protein is CASSQDLMFPCGEETQYF.

This clonotype was recorded once. The junction and the germline gene differ at one end; a read error may be behind it. The rearrangement links TRBV4-2 to TRBJ2-5; no clear D gene. The CDR3 extends over 15 amino acids. Looked up from germline, CDR1 is LGHNA and CDR2 is YNFKEQ. CDR3 in amino acids: CASSQELAFQETHYF. DNA for the CDR3: TGTGCCAGCAGCCAAGAGTTGGCCTTCCAAGAGACCCATTACTTC.

The chain carries TRBV20-1 and TRBJ2-1; TRBD2 matches at 8 bases. The CDR3 covers 13 residues. Germline CDR1 is DFQATT and CDR2 is SNEGSKA (reference sequence). The V and J ends lost 3 bases and 6 bases, in that order; junction bases with no gene match: 4. The chain's CDR3 is CSASGGAPNEQFF. As DNA, the CDR3 is TGCAGTGCTAGCGGGGGGGCCCCCAATGAGCAGTTCTTC.

The sample holds a few counts of this clonotype. The chain combines TRBV3-1 with TRBJ2-1; tentatively, D is TRBD2 (5 bases). V was pared by 4 bases and J by 3 bases, with 13 bases between. Germline V gene lookup returns CDR1 LGHDT and CDR2 YNNKEL (reference sequence). The CDR3 has 15 amino acids. CDR3 sequence (DNA): TGTGCCAGCAGCCCCCTAGCTCCGGGCTACAATGAGCAGTTCTTC. Amino acid sequence: CASSPLAPGYNEQFF.

On this clonotype: The junction and the germline gene differ at one end; a read error may be behind it. V usage is TRBV5-1 and J usage is TRBJ1-5, with 9 bases that match TRBD1. The length of the CDR3 is 13 residues. Per germline, CDR1 SGHRS and CDR2 YFSETQ. CDR3 nucleotides: TGCGCCAGCAGTACAGGGGGCAATCAGCTCCAGCATTTT. It yields the protein CASSTGGNQLQHF. The full variable domain, rest sourced from reference TRBV5-1 and TRBJ1-5, is KAGVTQTPRYLIKTRGQQVTLSCSPISGHRSVSWYQQTPGQGLQFLFEYFSETQRNKGNFPGRFSGRQFSNSRSEMNVSTLELGDSALYLCASSTGGNQLQHFGDGTRLSIL.

This clonotype was counted only a few times. The chain employs TRBV2 and TRBJ1-4; no firm D call. The CDR3 length is 11 residues. The germline V and J ends were trimmed by 4 bases and 6 bases, with 3 bases remaining between them. Germline loops: CDR1 SNHLY, CDR2 FYNNEI. CDR3 loop: CASSVHEKLFF. CDR3 nucleotide sequence: TGTGCCAGCAGTGTTCATGAAAAACTGTTTTTT.

V is TRBV10-3 and J is TRBJ2-1; 9 bases are shared with TRBD2. Germline V CDR1 and CDR2: ENHRY, SYGVKD. V lost 0 bases, J lost 9 bases, and 9 bases stayed unmatched. The CDR3 contains 16 residues. The chain's CDR3 is CAISESGGRAGREQFF. In nucleotides, the CDR3 is TGTGCCATCAGTGAGTCGGGCGGGAGGGCCGGTCGTGAGCAGTTCTTC.

CDR3 sequence: CASSAGTSGRNYNEQFF. DNA of the CDR3: TGTGCCAGCAGTGCCGGGACTAGCGGGAGGAACTACAATGAGCAGTTCTTC. V gene TRBV2 combines with J gene TRBJ2-1; 15 bases map to TRBD2. The V segment lost 4 bases and the J segment 3 bases; nucleotides outside the gene matches: 4. The germline V gene has CDR1 SNHLY and CDR2 FYNNEI. The CDR3 has 17 amino acids.

This clonotype came up a few times. J is TRBJ2-1 and V is TRBV13; 12 bases line up with TRBD2. Losses at the gene ends were 2 bases for V and 7 bases for J; bases not matched to a gene: 12. The CDR3 covers 18 residues. The germline V gene encodes CDR1 PRHDT and CDR2 FYEKMQ (reference sequence). The CDR3 here is CASSLSRRLAGGPNEQFF. The CDR3 nucleotides read TGTGCCAGCAGCTTATCCCGCCGGCTAGCGGGAGGGCCGAATGAGCAGTTCTTC.

This clonotype was observed many times. The gene calls are TRBV4-2 and TRBJ1-2, with D possibly being TRBD1 (6 bases). This CDR3 has 17 residues. V lost 0 bases and J lost 11, with 25 bases in between. Germline V CDR1 and CDR2: LGHNA, YNFKEQ. Here the CDR3 reads CASSQEPMTGSILGYTF. CDR3 nucleotides: TGTGCCAGCAGCCAAGAACCGATGACAGGTTCCATATTAGGGTACACCTTC.